The clone carrying this T cell receptor beta chain came up a few times. The target antigen is unknown. These data originate in a study of response to subunit inactivated influenza vaccine. Study-wide findings and caveats: Authors suggested few new T cells are recruited by each seasonal influenza vaccination.

The germline gives CDR1 SQVTM, CDR2 ANQGSEA. The ends lost 6 bases at V and 2 bases at J; junction bases unmatched: 3. The CDR3 covers 13 residues. TCRdb processed the RT-PCR reads anew with MiXCR; each CDR3 protein has one entry. Here the sample spans more than 150,000 distinct CDR3 sequences, roughly 10% being singletons. This receptor was taken from a man aged 50 to 69 who received an inactivated influenza vaccine. This specimen consisted of CD8+ T cells sorted from PBMCs, obtained roughly 24 months after vaccination. The chain links TRBV29-1 to TRBJ2-7; 11 nucleotides agree with TRBD2. CDR3 protein: CSVISGRAYEQYF. In nucleotides, the CDR3 is TGCAGCGTCATTAGCGGGAGGGCCTACGAGCAGTACTTC.